By sample share, the clone carrying this T cell receptor beta chain is large. Antigen specificity is unknown. The data originate from a study of T-cell reconstitution after alpha-beta-depleted transplantation in children. Whole-study findings and limits: Expanded clones from the graft, numbering several hundred, reportedly supplied alpha-beta T cells about two months after transplant. Certain patients had high TCRbeta diversity at day 60, and it came from recipient T cells and thymic progenitors that survived.

The CDR3 extends over 14 amino acids. Unmatched junction bases numbered 5, after V lost 9 bases and J lost 1 base. Germline V gene data show CDR1 as ENHRY and CDR2 as SYGVKD. The TCRbeta library incorporated unique molecular identifiers. Via MiXCR, TCRdb re-called the PCR reads, giving one row per CDR3 protein. The sample has fewer than 8,000 distinct CDR3 sequences, 25% to 35% seen once. The sequence came from a boy under three years old who had a stem cell transplant for SCID, so the T cells may come from the graft donor. This chain uses TRBV10-3 with TRBJ2-2; TRBD1 agrees at 7 bases. The material sequenced was peripheral blood, taken 60 days after TCRalphabeta/CD19-depleted stem cell transplant. CDR3 sequence (DNA): TGTGCCATAAAACAGGGGAGGAACACCGGGGAGCTGTTTTTT. It encodes CAIKQGRNTGELFF.